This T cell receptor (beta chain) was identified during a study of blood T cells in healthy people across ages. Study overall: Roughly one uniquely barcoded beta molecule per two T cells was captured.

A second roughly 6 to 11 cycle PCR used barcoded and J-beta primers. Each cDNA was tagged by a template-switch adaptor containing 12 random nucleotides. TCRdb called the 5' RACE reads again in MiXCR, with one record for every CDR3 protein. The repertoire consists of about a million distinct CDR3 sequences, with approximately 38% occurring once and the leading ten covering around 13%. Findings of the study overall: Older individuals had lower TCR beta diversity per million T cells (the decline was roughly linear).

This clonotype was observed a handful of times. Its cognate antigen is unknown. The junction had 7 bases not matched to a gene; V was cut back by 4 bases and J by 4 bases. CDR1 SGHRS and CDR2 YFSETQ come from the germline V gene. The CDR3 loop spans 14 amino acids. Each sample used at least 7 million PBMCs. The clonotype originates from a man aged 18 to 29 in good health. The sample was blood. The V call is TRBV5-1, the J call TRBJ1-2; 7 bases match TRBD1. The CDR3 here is CASSTPQGTYGYTF. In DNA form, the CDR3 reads TGCGCCAGCAGCACACCACAGGGGACCTATGGCTACACCTTC. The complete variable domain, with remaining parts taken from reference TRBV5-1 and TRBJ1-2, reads KAGVTQTPRYLIKTRGQQVTLSCSPISGHRSVSWYQQTPGQGLQFLFEYFSETQRNKGNFPGRFSGRQFSNSRSEMNVSTLELGDSALYLCASSTPQGTYGYTFGSGTRLTVV.